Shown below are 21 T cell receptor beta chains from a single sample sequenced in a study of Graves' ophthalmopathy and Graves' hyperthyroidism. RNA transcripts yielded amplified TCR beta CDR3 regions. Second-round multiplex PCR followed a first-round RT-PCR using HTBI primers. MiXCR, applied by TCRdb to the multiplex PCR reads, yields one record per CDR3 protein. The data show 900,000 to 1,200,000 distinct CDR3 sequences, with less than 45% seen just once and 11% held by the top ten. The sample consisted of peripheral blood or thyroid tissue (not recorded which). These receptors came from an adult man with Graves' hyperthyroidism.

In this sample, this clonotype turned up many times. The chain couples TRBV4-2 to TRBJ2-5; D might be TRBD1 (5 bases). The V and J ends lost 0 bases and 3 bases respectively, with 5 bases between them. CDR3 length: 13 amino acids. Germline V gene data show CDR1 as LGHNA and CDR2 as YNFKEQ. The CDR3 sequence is CASSQEGEETQYF. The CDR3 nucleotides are TGTGCCAGCAGCCAAGAAGGGGAAGAGACCCAGTACTTC.

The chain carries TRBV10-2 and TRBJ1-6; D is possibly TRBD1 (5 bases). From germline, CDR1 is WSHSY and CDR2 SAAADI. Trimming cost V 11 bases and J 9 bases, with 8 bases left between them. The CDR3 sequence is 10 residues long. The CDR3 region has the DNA TGCGCCCAGGGAGGTTCACCCCTCCACTTT. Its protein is CAQGGSPLHF.

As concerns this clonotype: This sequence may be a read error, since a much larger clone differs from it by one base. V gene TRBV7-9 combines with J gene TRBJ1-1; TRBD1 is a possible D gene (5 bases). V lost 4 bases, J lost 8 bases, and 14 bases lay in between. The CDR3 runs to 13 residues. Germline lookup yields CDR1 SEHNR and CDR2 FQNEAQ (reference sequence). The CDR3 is CASSSGTRPEAFF. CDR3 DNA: TGTGCCAGCAGCTCCGGGACCCGGCCGGAAGCTTTCTTT.

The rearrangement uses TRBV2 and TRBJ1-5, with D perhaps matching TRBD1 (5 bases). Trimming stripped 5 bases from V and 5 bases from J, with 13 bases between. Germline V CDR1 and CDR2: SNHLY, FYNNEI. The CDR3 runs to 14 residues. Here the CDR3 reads CASSRGRGDQPQHF. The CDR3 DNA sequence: TGTGCCAGCAGTCGTGGGAGGGGAGATCAGCCCCAGCATTTT.

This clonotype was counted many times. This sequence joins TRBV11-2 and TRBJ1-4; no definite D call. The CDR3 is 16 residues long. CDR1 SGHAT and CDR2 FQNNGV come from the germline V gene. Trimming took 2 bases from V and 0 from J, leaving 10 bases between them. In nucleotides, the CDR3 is TGTGCCAGCAGCTTACGAAGGAGCTCAACTAATGAAAAACTGTTTTTT. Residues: CASSLRRSSTNEKLFF.

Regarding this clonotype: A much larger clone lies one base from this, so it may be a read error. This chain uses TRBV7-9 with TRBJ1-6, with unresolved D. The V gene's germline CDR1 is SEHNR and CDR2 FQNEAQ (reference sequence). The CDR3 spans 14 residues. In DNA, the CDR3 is TGTGCCAGCAGCAGTGACTCCTATAATTTACCCCTCCACTTT. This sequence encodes CASSSDSYNLPLHF.

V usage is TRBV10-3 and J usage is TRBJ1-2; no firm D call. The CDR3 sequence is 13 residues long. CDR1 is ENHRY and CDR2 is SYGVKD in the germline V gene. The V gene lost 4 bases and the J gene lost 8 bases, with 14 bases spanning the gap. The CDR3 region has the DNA TGTGCCATCAGTGGAGTTCGGGGTGGCGGCTACACCTTC. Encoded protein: CAISGVRGGGYTF.

The DNA for the CDR3 is TGCAGCGTTGACGCGAACGACTATGGCTACACCTTC. Protein: CSVDANDYGYTF. The V gene is TRBV29-1, the J gene TRBJ1-2; D unclear. Germline lookup yields CDR1 SQVTM and CDR2 ANQGSEA. The CDR3 loop spans 12 amino acids. Deletions cut 3 bases from V and 3 bases from J, with 8 bases between. The full variable domain, rest sourced from reference TRBV29-1 and TRBJ1-2, is SAVISQKPSRDICQRGTSLTIQCQVDSQVTMMFWYRQQPGQSLTLIATANQGSEATYESGFVIDKFPISRPNLTFSTLTVSNMSPEDSSIYLCSVDANDYGYTFGSGTRLTVV.

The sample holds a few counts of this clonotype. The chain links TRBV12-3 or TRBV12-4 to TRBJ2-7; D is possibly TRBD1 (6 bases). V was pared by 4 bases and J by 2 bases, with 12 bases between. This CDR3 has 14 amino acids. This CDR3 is CASSSTGRTYEQYF. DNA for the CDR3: TGTGCCAGCAGTTCGACAGGACGGACCTACGAGCAGTACTTC.

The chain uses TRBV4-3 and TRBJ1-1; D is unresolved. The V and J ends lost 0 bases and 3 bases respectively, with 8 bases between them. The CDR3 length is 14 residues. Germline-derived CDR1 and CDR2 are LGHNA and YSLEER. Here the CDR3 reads CASSQDMWDTEAFF. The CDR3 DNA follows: TGCGCCAGCAGCCAAGACATGTGGGACACTGAAGCTTTCTTT.

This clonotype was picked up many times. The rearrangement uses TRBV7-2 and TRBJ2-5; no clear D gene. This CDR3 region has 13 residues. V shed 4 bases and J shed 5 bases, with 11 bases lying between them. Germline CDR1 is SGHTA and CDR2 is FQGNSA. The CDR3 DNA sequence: TGTGCCAGCAGCTCCTTTGAAACGGAGACCCAGTACTTC. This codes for CASSSFETETQYF. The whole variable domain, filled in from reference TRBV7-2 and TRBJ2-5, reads GAGVSQSPSNKVTEKGKDVELRCDPISGHTALYWYRQSLGQGLEFLIYFQGNSAPDKSGLPSDRFSAERTGGSVSTLTIQRTQQEDSAVYLCASSSFETETQYFGPGTRLLVL.

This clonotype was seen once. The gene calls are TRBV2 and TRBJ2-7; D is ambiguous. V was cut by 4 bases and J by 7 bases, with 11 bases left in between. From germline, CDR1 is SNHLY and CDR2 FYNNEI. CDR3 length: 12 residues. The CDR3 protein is CASSGASGEQYF. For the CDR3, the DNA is TGTGCCAGCAGTGGTGCTAGTGGAGAGCAGTACTTC. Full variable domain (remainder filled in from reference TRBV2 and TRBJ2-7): EPEVTQTPSHQVTQMGQEVILRCVPISNHLYFYWYRQILGQKVEFLVSFYNNEISEKSEIFDDQFSVERPDGSNFTLKIRSTKLEDSAMYFCASSGASGEQYFGPGTRLTVT.

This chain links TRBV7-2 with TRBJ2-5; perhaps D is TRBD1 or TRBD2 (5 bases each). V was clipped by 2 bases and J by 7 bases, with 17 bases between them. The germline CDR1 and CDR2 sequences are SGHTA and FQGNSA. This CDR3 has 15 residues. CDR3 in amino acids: CASSLWGSAPGTQYF. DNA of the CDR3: TGTGCCAGCAGCTTATGGGGGTCAGCCCCAGGGACCCAGTACTTC.

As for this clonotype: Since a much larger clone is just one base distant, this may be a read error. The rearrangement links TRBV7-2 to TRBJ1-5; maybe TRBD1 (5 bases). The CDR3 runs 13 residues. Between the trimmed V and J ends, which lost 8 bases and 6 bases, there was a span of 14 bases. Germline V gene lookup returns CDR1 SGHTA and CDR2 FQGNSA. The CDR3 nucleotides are TGTGCCAGCCGCCGGGGGGGGGTTCAGCCCCAGCATTTT. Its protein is CASRRGGVQPQHF.

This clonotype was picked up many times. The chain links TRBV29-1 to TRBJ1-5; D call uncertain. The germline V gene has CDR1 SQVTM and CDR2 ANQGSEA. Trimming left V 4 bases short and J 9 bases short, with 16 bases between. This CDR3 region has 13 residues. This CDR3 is CSVVFEQSGPQHF. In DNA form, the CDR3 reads TGCAGCGTTGTCTTCGAGCAATCGGGGCCCCAGCATTTT.

CDR3 sequence reads: CASSTQTGVANYGYTF. As DNA, the CDR3 is TGTGCCAGCAGTACCCAAACAGGGGTAGCTAACTATGGCTACACCTTC. J is TRBJ1-2 and V is TRBV2; 7 bases line up with TRBD1. The CDR3 is 16 amino acids. Per the germline V gene, CDR1 is SNHLY and CDR2 is FYNNEI. J gave up 0 bases and V 5 bases, and 9 bases lay outside the gene matches.

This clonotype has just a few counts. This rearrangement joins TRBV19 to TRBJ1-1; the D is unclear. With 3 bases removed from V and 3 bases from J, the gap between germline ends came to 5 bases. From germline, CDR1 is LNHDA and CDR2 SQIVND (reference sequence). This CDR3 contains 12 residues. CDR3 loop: CASSMGYTEAFF. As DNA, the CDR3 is TGTGCCAGTAGTATGGGCTACACTGAAGCTTTCTTT.

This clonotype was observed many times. The CDR3 nucleotides are TGTGCCAGCACAATATACGCTGGGGGCAATCAGCCCCAGCATTTT. Amino acid sequence: CASTIYAGGNQPQHF. V and J are TRBV7-8 and TRBJ1-5; unclear D gene. Germline CDR1 reads SGHVS; CDR2 reads FQNEAQ. The V end lost 7 bases, the J end lost 2 bases, and 15 bases lay between the germline ends. The CDR3 has 15 amino acids.

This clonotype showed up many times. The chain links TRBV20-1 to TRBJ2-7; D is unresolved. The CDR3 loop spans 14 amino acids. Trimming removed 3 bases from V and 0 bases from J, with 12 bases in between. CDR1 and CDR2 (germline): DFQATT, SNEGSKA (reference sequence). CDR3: CSASPSGTSYEQYF. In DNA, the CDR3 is TGCAGTGCTAGCCCTTCAGGAACCTCCTACGAGCAGTACTTC.

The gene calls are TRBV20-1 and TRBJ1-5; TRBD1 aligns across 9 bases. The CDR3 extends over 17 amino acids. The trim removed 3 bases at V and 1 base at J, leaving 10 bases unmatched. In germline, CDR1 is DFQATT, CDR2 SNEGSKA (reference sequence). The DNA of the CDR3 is TGCAGTGCTAGCCGGAGGATGACAGGGGGAAGCAATCAGCCCCAGCATTTT. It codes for CSASRRMTGGSNQPQHF.

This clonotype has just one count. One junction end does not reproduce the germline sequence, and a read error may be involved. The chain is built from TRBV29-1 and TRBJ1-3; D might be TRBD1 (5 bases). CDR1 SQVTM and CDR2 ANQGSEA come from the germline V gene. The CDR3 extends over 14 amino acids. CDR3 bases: TGCAGCGTCCTCGACAGAGACTATGGCTACACCTTATATTTT. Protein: CSVLDRDYGYTLYF.